One TCR beta chain is described in this entry. This entry comes from a study of early T cells in non-severe SARS-CoV-2 infection. Background on the study: RNA in bulk from unsorted whole blood was sequenced, and chains were unpaired.

Researchers tagged individual cDNA molecules with unique molecular identifiers. MiXCR, applied by TCRdb to the 5' RACE reads, yields one record per CDR3 protein. The sample contains 69,000 or so distinct CDR3 sequences, more than 3.5% of which appear only once. Sequenced here: whole blood, sampled at baseline. The clonotype was recovered from an adult who was a healthcare worker with PCR-confirmed SARS-CoV-2 infection or an uninfected control (not recorded which). The donor label of this sample is uncertain.

The CDR3 protein is CASSLGHLVNAYF. The CDR3 region has the DNA TGTGCCAGCAGCTTAGGTCACCTAGTGAATGCGTACTTC. The chain has TRBV11-2 and TRBJ2-4; unclear D gene. Germline CDR1 reads SGHAT; CDR2 reads FQNNGV. The length of the CDR3 is 13 residues. V lost 1 base, J lost 15 bases, and 16 bases lay in between.